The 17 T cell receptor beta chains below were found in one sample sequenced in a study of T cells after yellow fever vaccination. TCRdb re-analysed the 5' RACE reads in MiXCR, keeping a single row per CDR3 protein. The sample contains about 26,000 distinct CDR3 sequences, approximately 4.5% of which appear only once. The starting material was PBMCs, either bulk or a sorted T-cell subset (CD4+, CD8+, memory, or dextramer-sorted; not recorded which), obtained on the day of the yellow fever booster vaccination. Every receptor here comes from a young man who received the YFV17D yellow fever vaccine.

This chain's CDR3 is CSARNSYSGNTIYF. In nucleotides, the CDR3 is TGCAGTGCTAGAAACAGCTACTCTGGAAACACCATATATTTT. The chain employs TRBV20-1 and TRBJ1-3; no clear D. The germline V and J ends were trimmed by 2 bases and 0 bases, with 8 bases remaining between them. Germline CDR1 reads DFQATT; CDR2 reads SNEGSKA (reference sequence). CDR3 length: 14 residues.

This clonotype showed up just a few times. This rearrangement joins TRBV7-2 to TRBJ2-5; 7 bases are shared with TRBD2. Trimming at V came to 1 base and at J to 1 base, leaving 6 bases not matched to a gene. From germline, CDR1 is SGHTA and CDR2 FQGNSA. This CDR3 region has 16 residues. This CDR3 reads CASSLDPGGLQETQYF. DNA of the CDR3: TGTGCCAGCAGCTTAGATCCGGGGGGACTCCAAGAGACCCAGTACTTC.

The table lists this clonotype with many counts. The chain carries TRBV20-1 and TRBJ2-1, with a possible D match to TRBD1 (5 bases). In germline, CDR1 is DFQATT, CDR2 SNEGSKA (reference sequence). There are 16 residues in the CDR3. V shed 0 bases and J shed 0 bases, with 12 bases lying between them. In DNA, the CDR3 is TGCAGTGCTAGAGATAGGGGTCGAAGCTCCTACAATGAGCAGTTCTTC. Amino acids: CSARDRGRSSYNEQFF.

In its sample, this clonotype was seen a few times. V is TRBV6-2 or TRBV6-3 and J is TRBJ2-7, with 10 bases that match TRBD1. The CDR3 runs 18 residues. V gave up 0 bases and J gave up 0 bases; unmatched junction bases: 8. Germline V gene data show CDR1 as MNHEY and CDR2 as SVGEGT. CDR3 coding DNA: TGTGCCAGCAGTTACTCGATGAGGGACAGGGGCGCCTCCTACGAGCAGTACTTC. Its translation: CASSYSMRDRGASYEQYF.

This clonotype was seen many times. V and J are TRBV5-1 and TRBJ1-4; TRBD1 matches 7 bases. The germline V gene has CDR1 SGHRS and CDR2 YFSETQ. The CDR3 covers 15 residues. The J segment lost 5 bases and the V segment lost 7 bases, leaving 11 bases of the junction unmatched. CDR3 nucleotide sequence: TGCGCCAGCGCGGCGACGGGACAGATGAATGAAAAACTGTTTTTT. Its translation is CASAATGQMNEKLFF.

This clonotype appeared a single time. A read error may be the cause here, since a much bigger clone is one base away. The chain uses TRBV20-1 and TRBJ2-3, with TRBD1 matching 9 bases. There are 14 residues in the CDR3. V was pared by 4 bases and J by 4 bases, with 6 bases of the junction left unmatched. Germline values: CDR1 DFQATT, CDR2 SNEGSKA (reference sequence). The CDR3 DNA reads TGCAGTGCTAAGGGACAGGGAGATTCAGATACGCAGTATTTT. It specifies CSAKGQGDSDTQYF.

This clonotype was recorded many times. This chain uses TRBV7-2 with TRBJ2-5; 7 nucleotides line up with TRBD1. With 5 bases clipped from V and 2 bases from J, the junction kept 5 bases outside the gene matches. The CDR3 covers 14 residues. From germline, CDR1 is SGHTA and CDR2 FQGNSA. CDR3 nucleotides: TGTGCCAGCAGCCAAGGGACAGAACAAGAGACCCAGTACTTC. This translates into CASSQGTEQETQYF.

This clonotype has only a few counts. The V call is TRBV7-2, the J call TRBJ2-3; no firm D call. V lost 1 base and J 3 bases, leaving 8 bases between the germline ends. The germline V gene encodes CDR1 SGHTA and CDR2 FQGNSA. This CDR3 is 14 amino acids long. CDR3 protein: CASSLVVGTDTQYF. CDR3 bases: TGTGCCAGCAGCTTAGTGGTGGGGACAGATACGCAGTATTTT.

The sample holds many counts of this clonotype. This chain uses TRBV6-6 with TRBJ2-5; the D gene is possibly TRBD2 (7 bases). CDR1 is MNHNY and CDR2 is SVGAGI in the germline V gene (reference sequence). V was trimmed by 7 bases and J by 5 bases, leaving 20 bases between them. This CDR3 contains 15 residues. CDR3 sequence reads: CASTQLPRGGETQYF. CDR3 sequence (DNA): TGTGCCAGCACTCAGCTCCCTAGGGGGGGGGAGACCCAGTACTTC.

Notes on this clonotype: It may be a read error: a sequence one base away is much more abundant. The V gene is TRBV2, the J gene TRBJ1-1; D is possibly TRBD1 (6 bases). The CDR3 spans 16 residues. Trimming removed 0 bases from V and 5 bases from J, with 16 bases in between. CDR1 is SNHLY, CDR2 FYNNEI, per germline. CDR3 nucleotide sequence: TGTGCCAGCAGTGAAGCTCCACAGATAGGGGGTACTGAAGCTTTCTTT. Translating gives CASSEAPQIGGTEAFF.

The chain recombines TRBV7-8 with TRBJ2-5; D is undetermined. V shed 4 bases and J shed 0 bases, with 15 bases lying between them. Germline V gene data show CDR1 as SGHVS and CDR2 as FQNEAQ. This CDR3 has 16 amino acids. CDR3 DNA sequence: TGTGCCAGCAGCTCCCCTAACAGAAAATACCAAGAGACCCAGTACTTC. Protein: CASSSPNRKYQETQYF.

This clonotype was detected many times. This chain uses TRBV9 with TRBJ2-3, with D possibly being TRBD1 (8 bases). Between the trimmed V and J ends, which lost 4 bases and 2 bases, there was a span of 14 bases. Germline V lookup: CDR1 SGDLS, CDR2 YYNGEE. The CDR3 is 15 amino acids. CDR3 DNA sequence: TGTGCCAGCAGCATACAGGGGGGGGACACAGATACGCAGTATTTT. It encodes CASSIQGGDTDTQYF.

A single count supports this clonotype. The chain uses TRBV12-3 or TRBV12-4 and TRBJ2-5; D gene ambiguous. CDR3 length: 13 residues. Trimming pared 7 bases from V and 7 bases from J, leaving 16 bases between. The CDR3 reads CASTRPGLRTQYF. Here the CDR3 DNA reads TGTGCCAGCACCAGACCTGGCCTTCGGACCCAGTACTTC.

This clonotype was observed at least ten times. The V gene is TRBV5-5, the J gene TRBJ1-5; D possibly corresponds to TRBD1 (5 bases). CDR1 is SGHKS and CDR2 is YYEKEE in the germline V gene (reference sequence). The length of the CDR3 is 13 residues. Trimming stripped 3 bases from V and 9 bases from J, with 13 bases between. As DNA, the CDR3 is TGTGCCAGCAGCTCCCTAGTGGGGGGGCCCCAGCATTTT. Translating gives CASSSLVGGPQHF.

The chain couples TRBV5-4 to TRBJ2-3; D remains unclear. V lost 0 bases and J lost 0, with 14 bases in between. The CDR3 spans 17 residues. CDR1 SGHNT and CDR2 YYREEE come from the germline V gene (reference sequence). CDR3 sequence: CASSLGSAIASTDTQYF. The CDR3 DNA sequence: TGTGCCAGCAGCTTGGGGTCCGCGATCGCTAGCACAGATACGCAGTATTTT.

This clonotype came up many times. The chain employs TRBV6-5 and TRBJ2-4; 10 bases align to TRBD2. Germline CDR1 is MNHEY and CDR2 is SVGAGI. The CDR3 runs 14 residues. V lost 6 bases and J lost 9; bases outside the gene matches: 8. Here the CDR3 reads CASRDSGGAGIQYF. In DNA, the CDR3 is TGTGCCAGCAGAGACAGCGGGGGGGCCGGCATTCAGTACTTC.

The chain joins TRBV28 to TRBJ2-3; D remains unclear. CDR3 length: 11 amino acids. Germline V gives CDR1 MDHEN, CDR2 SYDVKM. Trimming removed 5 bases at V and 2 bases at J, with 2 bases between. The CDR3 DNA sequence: TGTGCCAGCAGTATCACAGATACGCAGTATTTT. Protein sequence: CASSITDTQYF.